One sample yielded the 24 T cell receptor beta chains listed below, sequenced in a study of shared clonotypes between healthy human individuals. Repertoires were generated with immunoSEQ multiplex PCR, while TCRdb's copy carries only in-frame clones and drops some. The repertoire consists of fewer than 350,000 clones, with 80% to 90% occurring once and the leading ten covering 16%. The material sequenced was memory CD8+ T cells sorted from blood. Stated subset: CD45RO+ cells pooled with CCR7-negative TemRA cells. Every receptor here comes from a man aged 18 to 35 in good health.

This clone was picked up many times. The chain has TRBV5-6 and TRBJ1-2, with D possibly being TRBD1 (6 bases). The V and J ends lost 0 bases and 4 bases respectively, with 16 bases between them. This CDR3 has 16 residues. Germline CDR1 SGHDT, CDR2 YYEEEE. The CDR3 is CASSLARQEEGYGYTF. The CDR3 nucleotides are TGTGCCAGCAGCTTGGCACGACAGGAAGAGGGCTATGGCTACACCTTC. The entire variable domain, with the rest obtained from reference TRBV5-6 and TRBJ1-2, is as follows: DAGVTQSPTHLIKTRGQQVTLRCSPKSGHDTVSWYQQALGQGPQFIFQYYEEEERQRGNFPDRFSGHQFPNYSSELNVNALLLGDSALYLCASSLARQEEGYGYTFGSGTRLTVV.

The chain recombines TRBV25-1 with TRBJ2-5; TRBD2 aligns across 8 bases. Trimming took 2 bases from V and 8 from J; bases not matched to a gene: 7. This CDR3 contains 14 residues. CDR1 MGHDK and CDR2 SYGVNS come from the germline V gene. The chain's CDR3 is CASSETGTRLTQYF. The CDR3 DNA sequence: TGTGCCAGCAGTGAAACCGGGACTAGACTTACCCAGTACTTC. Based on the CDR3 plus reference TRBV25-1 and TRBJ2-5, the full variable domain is EADIYQTPRYLVIGTGKKITLECSQTMGHDKMYWYQQDPGMELHLIHYSYGVNSTEKGDLSSESTVSRIRTEHFPLTLESARPSHTSQYLCASSETGTRLTQYFGPGTRLLVL.

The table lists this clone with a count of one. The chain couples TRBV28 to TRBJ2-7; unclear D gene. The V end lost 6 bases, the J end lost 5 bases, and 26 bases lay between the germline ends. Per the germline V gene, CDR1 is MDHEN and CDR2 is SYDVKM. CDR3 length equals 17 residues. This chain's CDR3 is CASSSPPDSPMRHEQYF. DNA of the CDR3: TGTGCCAGCAGCTCCCCTCCTGACTCCCCCATGAGGCACGAGCAGTACTTC.

The CDR3 coding sequence is TGTGCCTGGAGCCTCGGACAGGGCCATTACACCGGGGAGCTGTTTTTT. Amino acids: CAWSLGQGHYTGELFF. The chain combines TRBV30 with TRBJ2-2; 8 bases are a match to TRBD1. Germline V gene sequence: CDR1 GTSNPN, CDR2 SVGIG (reference sequence). The CDR3 covers 16 residues. V lost 3 bases to trimming and J lost 3 bases; unmatched junction nucleotides: 9.

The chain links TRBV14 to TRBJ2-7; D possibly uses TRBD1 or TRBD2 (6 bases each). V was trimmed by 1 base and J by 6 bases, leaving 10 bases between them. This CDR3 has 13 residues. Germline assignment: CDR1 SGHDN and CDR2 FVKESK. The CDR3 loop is CASSQVGGGEQYF. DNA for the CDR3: TGTGCCAGCAGCCAAGTCGGAGGGGGCGAGCAGTACTTC.

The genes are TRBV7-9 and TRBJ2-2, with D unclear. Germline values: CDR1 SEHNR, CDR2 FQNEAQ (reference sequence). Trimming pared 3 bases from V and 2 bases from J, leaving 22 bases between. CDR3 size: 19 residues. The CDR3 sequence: CASSFFRIRGRPNTGELFF. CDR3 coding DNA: TGTGCCAGCAGCTTTTTCCGGATACGCGGCAGACCTAACACCGGGGAGCTGTTTTTT.

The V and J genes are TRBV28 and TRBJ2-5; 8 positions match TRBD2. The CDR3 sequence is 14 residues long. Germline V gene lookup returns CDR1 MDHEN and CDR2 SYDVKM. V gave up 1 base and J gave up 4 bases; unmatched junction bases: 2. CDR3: CASSLSGLAETQYF. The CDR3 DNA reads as TGTGCCAGCAGTTTATCCGGACTAGCAGAGACCCAGTACTTC.

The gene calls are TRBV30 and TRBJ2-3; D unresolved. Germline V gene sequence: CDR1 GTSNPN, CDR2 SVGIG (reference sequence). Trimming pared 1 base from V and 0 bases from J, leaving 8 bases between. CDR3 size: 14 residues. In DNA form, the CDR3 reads TGTGCCTGGAGTGGAGAGACTAGCACAGATACGCAGTATTTT. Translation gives CAWSGETSTDTQYF.

The CDR3 coding sequence is TGCGCCAGCAGCCATTCGGAGGGCACTGAAGCTTTCTTT. It is translated as CASSHSEGTEAFF. The chain links TRBV4-3 to TRBJ1-1; D unclear. With 3 bases removed from V and 4 bases from J, the gap between germline ends came to 9 bases. The CDR3 covers 13 residues. Germline lookup yields CDR1 LGHNA and CDR2 YSLEER.

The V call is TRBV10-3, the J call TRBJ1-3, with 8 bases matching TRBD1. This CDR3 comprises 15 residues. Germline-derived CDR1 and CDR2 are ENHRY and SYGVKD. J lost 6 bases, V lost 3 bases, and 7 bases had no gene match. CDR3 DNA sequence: TGTGCCATCAGTGACTTGGACAGGGTAACAAACACCATATATTTT. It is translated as CAISDLDRVTNTIYF.

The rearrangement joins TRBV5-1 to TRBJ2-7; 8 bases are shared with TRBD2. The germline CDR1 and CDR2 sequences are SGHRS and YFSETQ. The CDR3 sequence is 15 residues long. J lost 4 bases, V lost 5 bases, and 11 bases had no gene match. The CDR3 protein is CASRMGSGRRYEQYF. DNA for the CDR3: TGCGCCAGCAGGATGGGAAGCGGGAGAAGGTACGAGCAGTACTTC.

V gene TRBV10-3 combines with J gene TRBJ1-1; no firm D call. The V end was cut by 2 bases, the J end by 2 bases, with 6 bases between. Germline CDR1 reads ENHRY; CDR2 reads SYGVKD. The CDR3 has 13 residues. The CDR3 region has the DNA TGTGCCATCAGTGAGGGCCCAAACACTGAAGCTTTCTTT. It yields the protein CAISEGPNTEAFF.

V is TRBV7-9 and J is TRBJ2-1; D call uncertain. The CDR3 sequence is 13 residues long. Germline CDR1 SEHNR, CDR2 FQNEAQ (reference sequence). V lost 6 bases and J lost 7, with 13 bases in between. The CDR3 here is CASSPTMPNEQFF. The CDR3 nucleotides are TGTGCCAGCAGTCCCACCATGCCAAATGAGCAGTTCTTC.

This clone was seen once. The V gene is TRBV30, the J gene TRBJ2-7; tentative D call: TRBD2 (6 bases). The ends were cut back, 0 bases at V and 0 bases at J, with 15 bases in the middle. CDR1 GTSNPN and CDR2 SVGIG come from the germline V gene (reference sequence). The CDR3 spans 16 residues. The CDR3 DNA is TGTGCCTGGAGTGTACGGGGGACCCACGCCTCCTACGAGCAGTACTTC. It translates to CAWSVRGTHASYEQYF.

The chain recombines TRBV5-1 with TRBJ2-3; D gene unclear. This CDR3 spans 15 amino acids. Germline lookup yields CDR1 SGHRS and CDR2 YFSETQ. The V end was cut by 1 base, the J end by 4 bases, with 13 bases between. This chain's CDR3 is CASSLYGIGADTQYF. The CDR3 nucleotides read TGCGCCAGCAGCTTGTATGGGATCGGCGCAGATACGCAGTATTTT.

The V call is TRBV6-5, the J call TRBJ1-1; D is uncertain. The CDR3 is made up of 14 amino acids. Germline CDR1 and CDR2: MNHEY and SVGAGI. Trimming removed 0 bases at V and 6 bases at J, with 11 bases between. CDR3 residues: CASSYSSSGPEAFF. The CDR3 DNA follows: TGTGCCAGCAGTTACTCGAGTTCTGGGCCTGAAGCTTTCTTT.

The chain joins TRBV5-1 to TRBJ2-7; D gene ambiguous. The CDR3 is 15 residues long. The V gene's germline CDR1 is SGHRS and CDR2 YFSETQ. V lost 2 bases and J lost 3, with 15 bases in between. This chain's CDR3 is CASSFLSQPSYEQYF. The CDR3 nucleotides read TGCGCCAGCAGCTTCCTTTCCCAGCCCAGCTACGAGCAGTACTTC.

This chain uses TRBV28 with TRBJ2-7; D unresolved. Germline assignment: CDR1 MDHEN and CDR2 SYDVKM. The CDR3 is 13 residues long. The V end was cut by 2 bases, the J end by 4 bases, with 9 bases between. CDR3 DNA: TGTGCCAGCAGTTTAAATCCCTCTTACGAGCAGTACTTC. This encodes CASSLNPSYEQYF.

DNA for the CDR3: TGTGCCAGCAGCTTACAGCGGGCTAGCGGGAGGTTGAAGCAGTACTTC. Translating it yields CASSLQRASGRLKQYF. The chain combines TRBV7-9 with TRBJ2-7; the match to TRBD2 covers 11 bases. Losses at the gene ends were 2 bases for V and 8 bases for J; bases not matched to a gene: 11. Germline V lookup: CDR1 SEHNR, CDR2 FQNEAQ (reference sequence). This CDR3 is built from 16 residues. Based on the CDR3 plus reference TRBV7-9 and TRBJ2-7, the full variable domain is DTGVSQNPRHKITKRGQNVTFRCDPISEHNRLYWYRQTLGQGPEFLTYFQNEAQLEKSRLLSDRFSAERPKGSFSTLEIQRTEQGDSAMYLCASSLQRASGRLKQYFGPGTRLTVT.

The CDR3 nucleotides are TGTGCCAGCAGCTTTGCTTTAGGGCAGTACTTC. Its translation: CASSFALGQYF. This chain connects TRBV12-1 to TRBJ2-7. TRBV12-1 is a known pseudogene. The CDR3 runs 11 residues.

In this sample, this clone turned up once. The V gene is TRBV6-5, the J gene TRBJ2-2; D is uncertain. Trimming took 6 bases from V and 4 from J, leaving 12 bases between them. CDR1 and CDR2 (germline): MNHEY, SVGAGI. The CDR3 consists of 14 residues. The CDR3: CASSGYSTTGELFF. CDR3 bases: TGTGCCAGCAGCGGGTACTCGACCACCGGGGAGCTGTTTTTT.

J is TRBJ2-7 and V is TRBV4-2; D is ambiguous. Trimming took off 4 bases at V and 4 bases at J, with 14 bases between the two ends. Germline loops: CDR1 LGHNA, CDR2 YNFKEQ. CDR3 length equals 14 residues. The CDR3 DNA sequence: TGTGCCAGCAGCCTCCACTATTTTGGATACGAGCAGTACTTC. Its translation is CASSLHYFGYEQYF.

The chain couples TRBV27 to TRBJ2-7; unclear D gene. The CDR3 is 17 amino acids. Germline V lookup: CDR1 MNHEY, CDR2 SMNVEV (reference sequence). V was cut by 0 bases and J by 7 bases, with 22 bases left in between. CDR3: CASSLSQPVEFGWEQYF. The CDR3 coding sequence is TGTGCCAGCAGTTTATCACAACCCGTGGAGTTTGGATGGGAGCAGTACTTC.

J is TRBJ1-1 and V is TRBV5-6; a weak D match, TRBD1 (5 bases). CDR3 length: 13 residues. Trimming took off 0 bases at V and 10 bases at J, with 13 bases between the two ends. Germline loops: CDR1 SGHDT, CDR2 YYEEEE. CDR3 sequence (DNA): TGTGCCAGCAGCTTGGACAGGTCCTTTGTAGCTTTCTTT. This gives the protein CASSLDRSFVAFF.